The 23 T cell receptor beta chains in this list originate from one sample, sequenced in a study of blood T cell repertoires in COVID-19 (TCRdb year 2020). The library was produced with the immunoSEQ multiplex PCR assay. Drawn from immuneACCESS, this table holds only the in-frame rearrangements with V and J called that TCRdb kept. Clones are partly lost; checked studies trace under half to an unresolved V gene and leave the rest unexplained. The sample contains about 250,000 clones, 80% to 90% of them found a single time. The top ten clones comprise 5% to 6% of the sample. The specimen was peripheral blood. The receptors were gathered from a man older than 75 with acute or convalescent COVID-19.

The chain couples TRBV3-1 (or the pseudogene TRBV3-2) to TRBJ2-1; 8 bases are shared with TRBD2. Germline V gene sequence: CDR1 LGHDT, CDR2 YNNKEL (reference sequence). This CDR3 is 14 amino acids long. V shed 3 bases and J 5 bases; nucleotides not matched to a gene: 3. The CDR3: CASSHELADNEQFF. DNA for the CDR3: TGTGCCAGCAGCCATGAACTAGCGGACAATGAGCAGTTCTTC.

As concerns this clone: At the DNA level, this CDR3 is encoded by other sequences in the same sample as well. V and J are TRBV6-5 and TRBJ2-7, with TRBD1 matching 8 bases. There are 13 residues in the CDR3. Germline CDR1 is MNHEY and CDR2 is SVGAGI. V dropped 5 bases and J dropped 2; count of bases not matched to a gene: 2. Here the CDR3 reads CASSLTGAYEQYF. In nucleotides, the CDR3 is TGTGCCAGCAGTCTGACAGGGGCCTACGAGCAGTACTTC.

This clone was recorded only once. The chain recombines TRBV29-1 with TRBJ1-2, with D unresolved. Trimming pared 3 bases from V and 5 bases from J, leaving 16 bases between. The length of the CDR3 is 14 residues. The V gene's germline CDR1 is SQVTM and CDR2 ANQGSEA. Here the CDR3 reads CSVEAQPLFYGYTF. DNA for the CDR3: TGCAGCGTTGAGGCCCAACCCTTATTTTATGGCTACACCTTC.

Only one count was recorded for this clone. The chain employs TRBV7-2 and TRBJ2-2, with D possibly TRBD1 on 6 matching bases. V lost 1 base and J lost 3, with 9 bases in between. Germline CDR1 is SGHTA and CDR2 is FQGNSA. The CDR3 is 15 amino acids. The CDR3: CASSLDPGDTGELFF. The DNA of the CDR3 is TGTGCCAGCAGCTTAGATCCAGGGGACACCGGGGAGCTGTTTTTT.

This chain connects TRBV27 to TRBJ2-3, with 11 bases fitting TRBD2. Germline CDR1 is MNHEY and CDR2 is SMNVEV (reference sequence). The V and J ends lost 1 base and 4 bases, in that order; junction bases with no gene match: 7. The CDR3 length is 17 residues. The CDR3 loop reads CASSLLGTSGYADTQYF. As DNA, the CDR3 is TGTGCCAGCAGTTTATTGGGGACTAGCGGTTACGCAGATACGCAGTATTTT.

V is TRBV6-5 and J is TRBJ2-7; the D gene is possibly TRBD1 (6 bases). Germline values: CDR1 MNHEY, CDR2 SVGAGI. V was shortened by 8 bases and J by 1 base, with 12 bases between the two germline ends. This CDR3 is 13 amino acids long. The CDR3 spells CASLGQPSYEQYF. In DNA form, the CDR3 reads TGTGCCAGCCTAGGACAGCCTTCCTACGAGCAGTACTTC.

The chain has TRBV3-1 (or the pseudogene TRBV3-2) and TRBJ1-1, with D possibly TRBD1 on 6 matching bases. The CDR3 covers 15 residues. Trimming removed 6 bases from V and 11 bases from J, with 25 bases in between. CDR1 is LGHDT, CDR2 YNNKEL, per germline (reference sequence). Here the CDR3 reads CASRGGAGSDSKAFF. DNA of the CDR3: TGTGCCAGCAGAGGGGGGGCAGGGTCTGATTCGAAGGCTTTCTTT.

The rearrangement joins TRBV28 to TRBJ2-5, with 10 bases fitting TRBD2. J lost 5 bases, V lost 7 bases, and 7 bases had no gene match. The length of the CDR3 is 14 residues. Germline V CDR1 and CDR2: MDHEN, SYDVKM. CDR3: CASTSGRAWETQYF. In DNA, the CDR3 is TGTGCCAGCACCAGCGGGAGGGCCTGGGAGACCCAGTACTTC.

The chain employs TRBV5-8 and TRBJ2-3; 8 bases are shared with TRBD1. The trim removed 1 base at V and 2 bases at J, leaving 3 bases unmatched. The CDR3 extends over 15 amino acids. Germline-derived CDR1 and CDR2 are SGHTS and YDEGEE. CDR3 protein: CASSLFRGLTDTQYF. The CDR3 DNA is TGTGCCAGCAGCTTGTTCAGGGGGCTCACAGATACGCAGTATTTT.

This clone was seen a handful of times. CDR3 in DNA: TGCAGCGTTACCCCCGGGACAGCCCAAGAGACCCAGTACTTC. As protein: CSVTPGTAQETQYF. The chain links TRBV29-1 to TRBJ2-5, with 7 nucleotides matching TRBD1. The V gene end was trimmed by 5 bases and the J gene end by 1 base; junction bases not matched to a gene: 7. The CDR3 loop spans 14 amino acids. Germline V gene sequence: CDR1 SQVTM, CDR2 ANQGSEA.

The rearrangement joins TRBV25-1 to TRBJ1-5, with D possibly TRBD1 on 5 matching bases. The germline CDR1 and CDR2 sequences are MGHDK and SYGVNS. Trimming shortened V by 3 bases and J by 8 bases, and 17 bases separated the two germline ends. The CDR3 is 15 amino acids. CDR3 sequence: CASSDGGTPREPQHF. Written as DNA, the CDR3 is TGTGCCAGCAGTGACGGGGGGACTCCCAGGGAGCCCCAGCATTTT. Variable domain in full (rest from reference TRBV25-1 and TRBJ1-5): EADIYQTPRYLVIGTGKKITLECSQTMGHDKMYWYQQDPGMELHLIHYSYGVNSTEKGDLSSESTVSRIRTEHFPLTLESARPSHTSQYLCASSDGGTPREPQHFGDGTRLSIL.

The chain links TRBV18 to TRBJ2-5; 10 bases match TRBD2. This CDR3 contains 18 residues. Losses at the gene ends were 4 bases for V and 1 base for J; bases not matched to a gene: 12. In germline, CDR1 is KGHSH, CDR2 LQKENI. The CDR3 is CASSLTKLSGGLQETQYF. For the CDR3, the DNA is TGTGCCAGCTCACTTACCAAACTTAGCGGGGGGCTCCAAGAGACCCAGTACTTC.

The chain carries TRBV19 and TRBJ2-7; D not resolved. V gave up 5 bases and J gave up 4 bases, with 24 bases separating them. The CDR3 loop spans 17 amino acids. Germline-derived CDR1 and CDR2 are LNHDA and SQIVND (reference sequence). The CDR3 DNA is TGTGCCAGTAGTTGGAGCGCCAGAAGACCCGCGGCTTACGAGCAGTACTTC. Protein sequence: CASSWSARRPAAYEQYF.

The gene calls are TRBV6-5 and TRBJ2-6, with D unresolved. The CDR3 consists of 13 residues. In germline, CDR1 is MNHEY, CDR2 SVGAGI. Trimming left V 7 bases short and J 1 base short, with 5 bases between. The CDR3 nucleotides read TGTGCCAGCATCTTATCTGGGGCCAACGTCCTGACTTTC. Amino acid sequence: CASILSGANVLTF.

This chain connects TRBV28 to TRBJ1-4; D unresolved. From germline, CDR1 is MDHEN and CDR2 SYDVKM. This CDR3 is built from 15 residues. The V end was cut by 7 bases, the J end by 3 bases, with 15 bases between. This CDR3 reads CASKSIDNPNEKLFF. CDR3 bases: TGTGCCAGCAAGTCCATAGACAATCCTAATGAAAAACTGTTTTTT.

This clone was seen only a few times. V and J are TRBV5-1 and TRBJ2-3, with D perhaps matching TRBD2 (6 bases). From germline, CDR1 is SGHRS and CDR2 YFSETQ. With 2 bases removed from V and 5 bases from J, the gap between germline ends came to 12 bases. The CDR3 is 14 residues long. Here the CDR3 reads CASSLLASEDTQYF. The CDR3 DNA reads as TGCGCCAGCAGCTTACTAGCTAGTGAAGATACGCAGTATTTT. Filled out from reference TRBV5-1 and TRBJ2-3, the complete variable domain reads KAGVTQTPRYLIKTRGQQVTLSCSPISGHRSVSWYQQTPGQGLQFLFEYFSETQRNKGNFPGRFSGRQFSNSRSEMNVSTLELGDSALYLCASSLLASEDTQYFGPGTRLTVL.

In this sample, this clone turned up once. The CDR3 DNA reads TGTGCCAGTAGTGCACAGACAGGAAATGAGCAGTTCTTC. Translation gives CASSAQTGNEQFF. This rearrangement joins TRBV19 to TRBJ2-1, with a tentative D call TRBD1 (6 bases). V was clipped by 5 bases and J by 7 bases, with 12 bases between them. CDR3 length: 13 residues. From germline, CDR1 is LNHDA and CDR2 SQIVND (reference sequence).

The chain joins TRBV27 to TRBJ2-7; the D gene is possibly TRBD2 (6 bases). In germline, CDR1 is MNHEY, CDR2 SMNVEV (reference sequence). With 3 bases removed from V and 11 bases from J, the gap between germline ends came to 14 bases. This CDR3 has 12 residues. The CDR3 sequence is CASSFLGGSEYF. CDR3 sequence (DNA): TGTGCCAGCAGTTTTCTCGGGGGATCGGAGTACTTC.

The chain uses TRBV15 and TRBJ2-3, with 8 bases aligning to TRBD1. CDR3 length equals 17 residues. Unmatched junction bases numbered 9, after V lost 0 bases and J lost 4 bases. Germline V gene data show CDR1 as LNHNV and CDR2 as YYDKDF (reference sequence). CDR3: CATSRDGRQGSPDTQYF. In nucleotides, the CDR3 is TGTGCCACCAGCAGAGATGGGCGACAGGGGTCGCCAGATACGCAGTATTTT.

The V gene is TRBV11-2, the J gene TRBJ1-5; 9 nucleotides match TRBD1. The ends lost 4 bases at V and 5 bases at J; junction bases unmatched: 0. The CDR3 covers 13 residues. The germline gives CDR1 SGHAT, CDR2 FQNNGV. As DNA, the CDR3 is TGTGCCAGCAGCTGGACAGGGGATCAGCCCCAGCATTTT. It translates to CASSWTGDQPQHF.

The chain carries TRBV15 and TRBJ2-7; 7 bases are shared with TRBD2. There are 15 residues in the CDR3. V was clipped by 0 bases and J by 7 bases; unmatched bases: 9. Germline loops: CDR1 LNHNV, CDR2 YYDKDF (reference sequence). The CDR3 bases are TGTGCCACCAGCAGAGATCGGACGGGGGGTAGGGAGCAGTACTTC. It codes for CATSRDRTGGREQYF.

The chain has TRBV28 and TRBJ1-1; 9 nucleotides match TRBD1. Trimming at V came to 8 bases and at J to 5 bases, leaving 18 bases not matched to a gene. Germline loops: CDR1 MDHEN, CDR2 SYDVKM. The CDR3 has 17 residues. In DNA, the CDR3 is TGTGCCAGCTCCCCTTGGGCCCGGGGACAGGGAGGTACTGAAGCTTTCTTT. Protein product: CASSPWARGQGGTEAFF.

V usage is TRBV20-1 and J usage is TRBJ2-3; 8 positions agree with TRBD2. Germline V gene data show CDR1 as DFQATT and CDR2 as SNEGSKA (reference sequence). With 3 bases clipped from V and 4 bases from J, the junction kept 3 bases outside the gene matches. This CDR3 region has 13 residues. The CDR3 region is CSASYGRADTQYF. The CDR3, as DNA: TGCAGTGCTAGTTACGGGAGGGCAGATACGCAGTATTTT.